This T cell receptor beta chain was sequenced in a study of tissue T cells after allogeneic stem cell transplantation. Overall study results and limits: Only a limited share of tissue TCRs appeared in blood or spleen.

About this clone: Its antigen is currently unknown.

Sequencing was performed with immunoSEQ multiplex PCR; in TCRdb, only in-frame clones are kept and a portion is missing. The sample lists under 2,500 clones, around 74% occurring once. Germline V CDR1 and CDR2: SGHTA, FQGTGA. Trimming pared 2 bases from V and 0 bases from J, leaving 8 bases between. This CDR3 contains 15 residues. The sequences come from ileal tissue, collected at autopsy. The V call is TRBV7-3, the J call TRBJ2-1, with D possibly matching TRBD1 (6 bases). The sequence came from a male patient aged 35-70 years with steroid-refractory graft-versus-host disease after an allogeneic stem cell transplant. Some T cells may have originated in the graft donor. The CDR3 loop is CASSLQGSSYNEQFF. As DNA, the CDR3 is TGTGCCAGCAGCTTACAGGGGAGCTCCTACAATGAGCAGTTCTTC.